Presented here are 27 T cell receptor beta chains from one specimen sequenced in a study of blood T cell repertoires in COVID-19. Produced via immunoSEQ multiplex PCR; TCRdb's table is partial and in-frame only. The repertoire consists of about 84,000 clones, with about 96% occurring once and the leading ten covering about 4.5%. Sequenced: peripheral blood. These receptors were collected from a human donor with active COVID-19. The donor label of this sample is uncertain.

V is TRBV29-1 and J is TRBJ2-7, with a possible D match to TRBD2 (6 bases). Germline V gene sequence: CDR1 SQVTM, CDR2 ANQGSEA. The CDR3 has 13 amino acids. V lost 5 bases to trimming and J lost 0 bases, with 11 bases between them. The CDR3 DNA follows: TGCAGCGTTTATTACGGGGGCTCCTACGAGCAGTACTTC. This encodes CSVYYGGSYEQYF.

The genes are TRBV5-4 and TRBJ2-7, with TRBD1 matching 8 bases. V was clipped by 8 bases and J by 6 bases; unmatched bases: 16. The CDR3 is 15 amino acids. Germline CDR1 SGHNT, CDR2 YYREEE (reference sequence). The CDR3 here is CASGAGRQGASEQYF. In DNA form, the CDR3 reads TGTGCCAGTGGGGCCGGTCGGCAGGGGGCATCCGAGCAGTACTTC.

The rearrangement uses TRBV19 and TRBJ2-7; D gene uncertain. V was shortened by 3 bases and J by 6 bases, with 15 bases between the two germline ends. CDR3 length: 14 residues. In germline, CDR1 is LNHDA, CDR2 SQIVND (reference sequence). CDR3 bases: TGTGCCAGTAGTATTCGTAGCCCTACACGCGAGCAGTACTTC. It is translated as CASSIRSPTREQYF.

Of note for this clone: A read error may account for a junction end that differs from germline. The V gene is TRBV7-9, the J gene TRBJ1-4; D not resolved. The CDR3 runs to 14 residues. Germline V gene lookup returns CDR1 SEHNR and CDR2 FQNEAQ (reference sequence). The CDR3 sequence is CASSFTTTNEKLFF. As DNA, the CDR3 is TGTGCCAGCAGCTTCACTACAACGAATGAAAAACTGTTTTTT.

The chain is built from TRBV5-6 and TRBJ1-4, with 7 positions matching TRBD1. Germline CDR1 is SGHDT and CDR2 is YYEEEE. Losses at the gene ends were 4 bases for V and 0 bases for J; bases not matched to a gene: 12. This CDR3 contains 18 residues. The CDR3 is CASSQRRTGIATNEKLFF. Written as DNA, the CDR3 is TGTGCCAGCAGCCAAAGGCGGACAGGCATTGCAACTAATGAAAAACTGTTTTTT.

The rearrangement joins TRBV2 to TRBJ2-3; D may be TRBD1 (5 bases). Germline CDR1 SNHLY, CDR2 FYNNEI. Trimming took 8 bases from V and 1 from J, leaving 22 bases between them. CDR3 length: 17 residues. The CDR3 nucleotides are TGTGCCAGCCCGACATTGGGGTCAACAGGAGGCACAGATACGCAGTATTTT. This encodes CASPTLGSTGGTDTQYF.

The V call is TRBV6-6, the J call TRBJ1-5, with TRBD1 matching 7 bases. V lost 7 bases, J lost 3 bases, and 3 bases stayed unmatched. CDR1 MNHNY and CDR2 SVGAGI come from the germline V gene (reference sequence). This CDR3 has 13 residues. The CDR3 DNA follows: TGTGCCAGCAACGACAGGGTCAATCAGCCCCAGCATTTT. It encodes CASNDRVNQPQHF.

The rearrangement uses TRBV20-1 and TRBJ2-3; D ambiguous. The CDR3 is 14 amino acids. The germline CDR1 and CDR2 sequences are DFQATT and SNEGSKA (reference sequence). Trimming took 3 bases from V and 6 from J, leaving 16 bases between them. The CDR3 nucleotides are TGCAGTGCTAGTACCCTAGAACTGTTCGATACGCAGTATTTT. Its protein is CSASTLELFDTQYF.

The rearrangement uses TRBV5-6 and TRBJ1-5; no definite D call. Germline lookup yields CDR1 SGHDT and CDR2 YYEEEE. This CDR3 spans 13 amino acids. V was pared by 4 bases and J by 7 bases, with 12 bases between. CDR3 sequence reads: CASSRGGRQPQHF. The CDR3 DNA reads as TGTGCCAGCAGCCGGGGTGGGCGCCAGCCCCAGCATTTT. The entire variable domain, with the rest obtained from reference TRBV5-6 and TRBJ1-5, is as follows: DAGVTQSPTHLIKTRGQQVTLRCSPKSGHDTVSWYQQALGQGPQFIFQYYEEEERQRGNFPDRFSGHQFPNYSSELNVNALLLGDSALYLCASSRGGRQPQHFGDGTRLSIL.

This clone is a singleton in its sample. The rearrangement uses TRBV19 and TRBJ2-2, with D perhaps matching TRBD2 (5 bases). In germline, CDR1 is LNHDA, CDR2 SQIVND (reference sequence). The CDR3 is made up of 14 amino acids. The V end was cut by 5 bases, the J end by 3 bases, with 10 bases between. The CDR3 DNA follows: TGTGCCAGTAGTGCAGGACTGTACACCGGGGAGCTGTTTTTT. Amino acids: CASSAGLYTGELFF.

This sequence joins TRBV28 and TRBJ2-1, with D possibly matching TRBD1 (6 bases). With 8 bases removed from V and 0 bases from J, the gap between germline ends came to 14 bases. In germline, CDR1 is MDHEN, CDR2 SYDVKM. The CDR3 covers 15 residues. The CDR3 is CASSGTRSSYNEQFF. Here the CDR3 DNA reads TGTGCCAGCTCCGGGACACGGAGCTCCTACAATGAGCAGTTCTTC.

This clone was observed a single time. The J gene is TRBJ1-2, the V gene TRBV9, with TRBD1 identical over 9 bases. J lost 2 bases, V lost 4 bases, and 3 bases had no gene match. The CDR3 loop spans 14 amino acids. Germline V lookup: CDR1 SGDLS, CDR2 YYNGEE. The DNA of the CDR3 is TGTGCCAGCAGCCCAGGGACAGGGAACTATGGCTACACCTTC. Encoded protein: CASSPGTGNYGYTF. The full variable domain, with the rest looked up from reference TRBV9 and TRBJ1-2, is DSGVTQTPKHLITATGQRVTLRCSPRSGDLSVYWYQQSLDQGLQFLIQYYNGEERAKGNILERFSAQQFPDLHSELNLSSLELGDSALYFCASSPGTGNYGYTFGSGTRLTVV.

This sequence joins TRBV5-1 and TRBJ2-7; D possibly corresponds to TRBD2 (7 bases). The CDR3 spans 15 residues. Germline V gene sequence: CDR1 SGHRS, CDR2 YFSETQ. V lost 5 bases and J lost 0, with 15 bases in between. In nucleotides, the CDR3 is TGCGCCAGCAGGTTGACCGGGGGGCCCTCCTACGAGCAGTACTTC. Translated: CASRLTGGPSYEQYF.

This chain uses TRBV4-2 with TRBJ2-3; D is possibly TRBD2 (6 bases). The germline V gene encodes CDR1 LGHNA and CDR2 YNFKEQ. V lost 4 bases to trimming and J lost 0 bases, with 17 bases between them. CDR3 length equals 17 residues. The CDR3 here is CASSRSSQGLSTDTQYF. The CDR3 nucleotides are TGTGCCAGCAGCCGTAGTTCGCAGGGACTGAGCACAGATACGCAGTATTTT.

The genes are TRBV28 and TRBJ2-7; D is perhaps TRBD2 (6 bases). CDR3 length: 14 residues. CDR1 and CDR2 (germline): MDHEN, SYDVKM. The ends were cut back, 6 bases at V and 6 bases at J, with 18 bases in the middle. The CDR3 DNA reads TGTGCCAGCAGCCCCGGGAGTTTAGGAACCGAGCAGTACTTC. Its protein is CASSPGSLGTEQYF.

This clone was recorded once. CDR3 loop: CSGGSVNEQFF. For the CDR3, the DNA is TGCAGCGGTGGGAGCGTTAATGAGCAGTTCTTC. The rearrangement links TRBV29-1 to TRBJ2-1, with D maybe TRBD2 (5 bases). The V gene lost 7 bases and the J gene lost 7 bases, with 11 bases spanning the gap. Looked up from germline, CDR1 is SQVTM and CDR2 is ANQGSEA. There are 11 residues in the CDR3.

This clone was detected only once. The chain couples TRBV2 to TRBJ2-1; D gene ambiguous. The CDR3 is 13 amino acids. V was trimmed by 0 bases and J by 5 bases, leaving 5 bases between them. Per germline, CDR1 SNHLY and CDR2 FYNNEI. The CDR3 here is CASSEARNNEQFF. CDR3 sequence (DNA): TGTGCCAGCAGTGAAGCGCGTAACAATGAGCAGTTCTTC.

The rearrangement uses TRBV29-1 and TRBJ2-7; 9 nucleotides align to TRBD1. The trim removed 6 bases at V and 4 bases at J, leaving 4 bases unmatched. The germline gives CDR1 SQVTM, CDR2 ANQGSEA. The CDR3 runs 12 residues. CDR3 sequence: CSVGTGRYEQYF. CDR3 DNA sequence: TGCAGCGTGGGGACAGGGAGGTACGAGCAGTACTTC.

The chain recombines TRBV11-3 with TRBJ2-1; 7 bases line up with TRBD2. This CDR3 is 15 amino acids long. Trimming removed 2 bases from V and 2 bases from J; junction bases left unmatched: 3. The germline V gene encodes CDR1 SGHNT and CDR2 YENEEA. CDR3 bases: TGTGCCAGCAGCTTAAATCTAGCGGCCTACAATGAGCAGTTCTTC. It is translated as CASSLNLAAYNEQFF.

This chain joins TRBV27 and TRBJ2-2, with 8 bases aligning to TRBD1. V was clipped by 6 bases and J by 0 bases; unmatched bases: 0. The CDR3 is 14 amino acids. Germline V gene sequence: CDR1 MNHEY, CDR2 SMNVEV (reference sequence). This CDR3 is CASRQGANTGELFF. The CDR3 DNA is TGTGCCAGCAGACAGGGGGCGAACACCGGGGAGCTGTTTTTT.

V and J are TRBV7-7 and TRBJ2-5, with D tentatively TRBD1 (6 bases). This CDR3 is built from 13 residues. The V end was cut by 5 bases, the J end by 4 bases, with 11 bases between. Germline V CDR1 and CDR2: SSHAT, FNYEAQ (reference sequence). Here the CDR3 reads CASSPPRGETQYF. In DNA form, the CDR3 reads TGTGCCAGCAGCCCCCCCAGGGGAGAGACCCAGTACTTC.

The chain uses TRBV7-2 and TRBJ1-2; 7 bases are a match to TRBD1. This CDR3 is 14 amino acids long. Trimming at V came to 4 bases and at J to 7 bases, leaving 9 bases not matched to a gene. Germline V gene data show CDR1 as SGHTA and CDR2 as FQGNSA. The CDR3, as DNA: TGTGCCAGCAGCTCAGCCAGGGGGACGGGTGGCTACACCTTC. This gives the protein CASSSARGTGGYTF.

V usage is TRBV7-2 and J usage is TRBJ2-1, with 7 bases that match TRBD1. The germline V gene has CDR1 SGHTA and CDR2 FQGNSA. V dropped 2 bases and J dropped 0; count of bases not matched to a gene: 7. The CDR3 is 17 amino acids. As DNA, the CDR3 is TGTGCCAGCAGCTTACTCTTCAGGGGGAGCTCCTACAATGAGCAGTTCTTC. Its translation is CASSLLFRGSSYNEQFF.

The chain links TRBV13 to TRBJ2-5; 13 nucleotides match TRBD2. The trim removed 6 bases at V and 5 bases at J, leaving 3 bases unmatched. Germline V lookup: CDR1 PRHDT, CDR2 FYEKMQ (reference sequence). CDR3 length: 14 amino acids. The CDR3 coding sequence is TGTGCCAGCAGGGAGACTAGCGGGGGGGAGACCCAGTACTTC. This codes for CASRETSGGETQYF.

This clone is a singleton in its sample. The chain has TRBV7-6 and TRBJ2-2, with 10 bases identical to TRBD1. CDR3 length: 16 residues. V shed 5 bases and J 0 bases; nucleotides not matched to a gene: 3. The germline V gene has CDR1 SGHVS and CDR2 FNYEAQ. The CDR3 nucleotides read TGTGCCAGCAGCCGCGGGACAGGGGCGAACACCGGGGAGCTGTTTTTT. Residues: CASSRGTGANTGELFF.

The chain carries TRBV6-5 and TRBJ2-5; 9 bases agree with TRBD1. Trimming took 5 bases from V and 4 from J; bases not matched to a gene: 5. CDR1 MNHEY and CDR2 SVGAGI come from the germline V gene. This CDR3 has 14 amino acids. In DNA, the CDR3 is TGTGCCAGCAGTAGAAACAGGGGGCGAGAGACCCAGTACTTC. This sequence encodes CASSRNRGRETQYF.

The genes are TRBV11-3 and TRBJ2-3; no definite D call. Germline V gives CDR1 SGHNT, CDR2 YENEEA. Trimming took 2 bases from V and 0 from J, leaving 12 bases between them. The CDR3 spans 16 residues. The CDR3 is CASSLNNYQSTDTQYF. The CDR3 coding sequence is TGTGCCAGCAGCTTAAATAACTACCAAAGCACAGATACGCAGTATTTT.